This is a list of T cell receptor beta chains from one sample in a study of T cell responses to AZD1222 COVID-19 vaccine. Clones were read by immunoSEQ multiplex PCR, and TCRdb kept only the in-frame ones, dropping some. Here the sample spans 110,000 to 150,000 clones, about nine tenths being singletons. Sequenced here: peripheral blood, sampled on day 0 of AZD1222 vaccination. These receptors originate from an adult in good health. The CDR3 runs from the conserved cysteine through the conserved F or W. The D gene is left open where the match is weak. The listing skips clone size in some rows; elsewhere it reads once, few, many or a size class.

TRBJ2-1 TRBV30 - - CAWSRVPFSYNEQFF TGTGCCTGGAGTAGAGTACCGTTCTCCTACAATGAGCAGTTCTTC
TRBJ2-5 TRBV5-6 - TRBD2 CASSQPHSGGAGETQYF TGTGCCAGCAGCCAGCCCCATAGCGGGGGGGCCGGTGAGACCCAGTACTTC
TRBJ2-1 TRBV29-1 - TRBD2 CSVEDPGGSTANEQFF TGCAGCGTTGAAGATCCAGGCGGGAGTACTGCCAATGAGCAGTTCTTC
TRBJ2-1 TRBV2 few TRBD2 CASIQREPSKGHNEQFF TGTGCCAGCATACAGCGGGAGCCTTCGAAGGGTCACAATGAGCAGTTCTTC
TRBJ2-1 TRBV27 - TRBD2 CASSKRLAGVDEQFF TGTGCCAGCAGTAAGAGACTAGCGGGAGTCGATGAGCAGTTCTTC
TRBJ2-2 TRBV15 - TRBD2 CATSSPGTSGGGTGELFF TGTGCCACCAGCTCCCCCGGGACTAGCGGGGGTGGCACCGGGGAGCTGTTTTTT
TRBJ1-2 TRBV10-1 - - CASRNNRKGNTF TGCGCCAGCAGAAATAACAGGAAAGGTAACACCTTC
TRBJ1-6 TRBV27 - - CASSLMGNSYNSPLHF TGTGCCAGCAGTTTAATGGGAAACTCCTATAATTCACCCCTCCACTTT
TRBJ2-5 TRBV30 - - CAWRNGETQYF TGTGCCTGGAGAAACGGCGAGACCCAGTACTTC
TRBJ1-1 TRBV6-5 - - CASRRVGQRTEAFF TGTGCCAGCAGGAGAGTCGGACAACGTACTGAAGCTTTCTTT
TRBJ1-2 TRBV2 - TRBD1 CATRELRGRSVYGYTF TGTGCCACCCGCGAGCTTAGGGGGCGGAGTGTCTATGGCTACACCTTC
TRBJ2-7 TRBV6-5 few TRBD2 CASSRLADAYEQYF TGTGCCAGCAGTCGACTAGCGGATGCCTACGAGCAGTACTTC
TRBJ2-1 TRBV5-4 - - CASSSPRLELGEQFF TGTGCCAGCAGCTCACCACGACTAGAGCTTGGTGAGCAGTTCTTC
TRBJ1-2 TRBV2 - TRBD1 CASSENRGANYGYTF TGTGCCAGCAGTGAAAACAGGGGTGCCAACTATGGCTACACCTTC
TRBJ1-1 TRBV10-1 few - CASSREVLNTEAFF TGCGCCAGCTCCAGGGAAGTTTTGAACACTGAAGCTTTCTTT
TRBJ2-7 TRBV2 once TRBD1 CASSDQGQGIWEQYF TGTGCCAGCAGCGACCAGGGACAGGGGATATGGGAGCAGTACTTC
TRBJ2-1 TRBV2 - - CASSEEAGSSYNEQFF TGTGCCAGCAGTGAAGAGGCGGGGAGCTCCTACAATGAGCAGTTCTTC
TRBJ1-2 TRBV7-9 - - CASSSPTTGPNGYTF TGTGCCAGCAGCTCCCCCACCACGGGACCTAATGGCTACACCTTC
TRBJ1-1 TRBV5-4 - TRBD1 CASSLGDRAGTEAFF TGTGCCAGCAGCTTGGGTGACAGGGCTGGCACTGAAGCTTTCTTT
TRBJ1-1 TRBV7-7 - - CASSQTSNTEAFF TGTGCTAGCAGCCAAACATCGAACACTGAAGCTTTCTTT
TRBJ1-3 TRBV5-1 - TRBD1 CASSREGSRTGYGNTIYF TGCGCCAGCAGCCGGGAGGGCTCTCGGACAGGCTATGGAAACACCATATATTTT
TRBJ2-1 TRBV14 - TRBD2 CASSQGGLASNEQFF TGTGCCAGCAGCCAAGGGGGACTAGCCTCCAATGAGCAGTTCTTC
TRBJ2-7 TRBV5-5 - - CASSSGGRDLYEQYF TGTGCCAGCAGCTCCGGAGGCAGGGACCTCTACGAGCAGTACTTC
TRBJ1-1 TRBV2 - TRBD1 CASSRTGTGRWWTEAFF TGTGCCAGCAGTAGGACCGGGACAGGGAGGTGGTGGACTGAAGCTTTCTTT
TRBJ2-2 TRBV15 - - CATSRDRMGRTGELFF TGTGCCACCAGCAGAGATCGTATGGGGCGCACCGGGGAGCTGTTTTTT
TRBJ2-7 TRBV18 - - CASSPSATSYEQYF TGTGCCAGCTCACCTTCTGCGACAAGCTACGAGCAGTACTTC
TRBJ1-2 TRBV18 - - CASSPPVMGGYTF TGTGCCAGCTCACCCCCGGTTATGGGCGGCTACACCTTC
TRBJ2-4 TRBV10-2 - TRBD2 CASIPGLAGGASVYNKNIQYF TGCGCCAGCATTCCGGGACTAGCGGGGGGCGCTTCCGTCTATAACAAAAACATTCAGTACTTC
TRBJ1-1 TRBV5-6 - - CASSLAGGLNTEAFF TGTGCCAGCAGCTTGGCCGGTGGGTTGAACACTGAAGCTTTCTTT
TRBJ1-2 TRBV28 - TRBD1 CASRSAGQLPYTF TGTGCCAGCAGAAGCGCGGGACAGCTTCCCTACACCTTC
TRBJ2-2 TRBV12-5 once - CASGHHTTGELFF TGTGCTAGTGGCCACCATACCACCGGGGAGCTGTTTTTT
TRBJ2-1 TRBV9 once - CASSPSTHSSYNEQFF TGTGCCAGCAGCCCCTCCACGCACAGCTCCTACAATGAGCAGTTCTTC
TRBJ2-7 TRBV27 - - CASSLKQGYEQYF TGTGCCAGCAGTTTAAAACAGGGCTACGAGCAGTACTTC
TRBJ2-2 TRBV5-1 - - CASSIQGGYGELFF TGCGCCAGCAGTATACAGGGTGGTTACGGGGAGCTGTTTTTT
TRBJ1-2 TRBV7-2 - - CASSLGTAGGYTF TGTGCCAGCAGCTTAGGGACGGCGGGTGGCTACACCTTC
TRBJ2-1 TRBV29-1 - TRBD1 CSVERWQGAGEQFF TGCAGCGTTGAGAGGTGGCAGGGGGCTGGTGAGCAGTTCTTC
TRBJ1-5 TRBV18 - - CASSPVKHSNQPQHF TGTGCCAGCTCACCAGTAAAGCATAGCAATCAGCCCCAGCATTTT
TRBJ1-3 TRBV5-1 - - CASSGSYRSSGNTIYF TGCGCCAGCAGCGGCAGCTACAGGAGCTCTGGAAACACCATATATTTT
TRBJ1-2 TRBV5-3 - - CARSLELGLTEHYGYTF TGTGCCAGAAGCTTGGAGTTGGGTTTGACAGAGCACTATGGCTACACCTTC
TRBJ2-7 TRBV18 once TRBD2 CASSPTGGRRSYEQYF TGTGCCAGCTCACCAACGGGGGGTCGGCGCTCCTACGAGCAGTACTTC